This TCR beta chain was sequenced for a study of blood T cell repertoires in COVID-19. The method was immunoSEQ multiplex PCR; TCRdb's version includes in-frame clones alone and lacks a portion of them. This table has hundreds of thousands of clones, 83% appearing once. In its sample, this clone was seen once. The CDR3 covers 15 residues. Per the germline V gene, CDR1 is MNHNS and CDR2 is SASEGT. The V end lost 0 bases, the J end lost 4 bases, and 11 bases lay between the germline ends. The sequenced material came from peripheral blood. This rearrangement joins TRBV6-1 to TRBJ2-3, with D perhaps TRBD1 (6 bases). The source of this sequence is a woman between 45 and 60 years old who had recovered from COVID-19. Here the CDR3 DNA reads TGTGCCAGCAGTGAAGCTGGGGGCCGCGCAGATACGCAGTATTTT. Its protein product is CASSEAGGRADTQYF.